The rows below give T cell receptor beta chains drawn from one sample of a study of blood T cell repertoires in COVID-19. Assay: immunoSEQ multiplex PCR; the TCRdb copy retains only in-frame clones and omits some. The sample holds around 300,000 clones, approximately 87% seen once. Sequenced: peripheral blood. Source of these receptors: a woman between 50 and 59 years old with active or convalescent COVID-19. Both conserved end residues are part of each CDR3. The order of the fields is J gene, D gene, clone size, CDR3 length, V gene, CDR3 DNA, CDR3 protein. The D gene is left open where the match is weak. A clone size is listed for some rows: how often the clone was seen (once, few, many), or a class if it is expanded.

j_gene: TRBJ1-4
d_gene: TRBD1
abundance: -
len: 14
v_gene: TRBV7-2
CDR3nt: TGTGCCAGCAGCTTCCGGACAGGGGATGAAAAACTGTTTTTT
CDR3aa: CASSFRTGDEKLFF

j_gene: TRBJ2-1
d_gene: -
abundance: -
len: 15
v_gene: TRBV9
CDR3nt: TGTGCCAGCAGCGTAAGGGGGGGGGAATCCCATGAGCAGTTCTTC
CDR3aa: CASSVRGGESHEQFF

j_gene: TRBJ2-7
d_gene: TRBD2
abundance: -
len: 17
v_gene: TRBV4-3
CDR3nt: TGCGCCAGCAGCCAAGCCCTCTCGACTAGCAAATCATACGAGCAGTACTTC
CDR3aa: CASSQALSTSKSYEQYF

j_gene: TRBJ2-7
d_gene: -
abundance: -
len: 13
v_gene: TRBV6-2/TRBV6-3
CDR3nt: TGTGCCAGCAGTTATGACATCGCCTACGAGCAGTACTTC
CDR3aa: CASSYDIAYEQYF

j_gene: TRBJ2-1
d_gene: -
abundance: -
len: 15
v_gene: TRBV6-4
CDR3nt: TGTGCCAGCAGTGAATTGGGGGCGGGCTACAATGAGCAGTTCTTC
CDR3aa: CASSELGAGYNEQFF

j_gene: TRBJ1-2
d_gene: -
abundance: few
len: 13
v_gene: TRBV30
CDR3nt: TGTGCCTGGAGTACGGCCCCGCGGGATGGCTACACCTTC
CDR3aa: CAWSTAPRDGYTF

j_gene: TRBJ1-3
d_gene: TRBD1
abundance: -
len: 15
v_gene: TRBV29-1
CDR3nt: TGCAGCGTTGAGGGACAGGGGCCATCTGGAAACACCATATATTTT
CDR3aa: CSVEGQGPSGNTIYF

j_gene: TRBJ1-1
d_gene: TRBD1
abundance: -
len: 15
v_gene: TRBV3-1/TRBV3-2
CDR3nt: TGTGCCAGCAGCGATCGGACAGGGCCCTACACTGAAGCTTTCTTT
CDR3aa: CASSDRTGPYTEAFF

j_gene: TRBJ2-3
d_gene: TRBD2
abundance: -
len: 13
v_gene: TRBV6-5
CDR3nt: TGTGCCAGCAGGAGCGGGGGTCTGGATACGCAGTATTTT
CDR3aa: CASRSGGLDTQYF

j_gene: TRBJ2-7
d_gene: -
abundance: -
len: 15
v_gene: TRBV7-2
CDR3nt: TGTGCCAGCAGCTTACGATGGGGGGTGGACTACGAGCAGTACTTC
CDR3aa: CASSLRWGVDYEQYF

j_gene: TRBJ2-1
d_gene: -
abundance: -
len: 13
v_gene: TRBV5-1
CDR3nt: TGCGCCAGTTCGCCTTCCGGGTCTGGCGGCCAGTTCTTC
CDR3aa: CASSPSGSGGQFF

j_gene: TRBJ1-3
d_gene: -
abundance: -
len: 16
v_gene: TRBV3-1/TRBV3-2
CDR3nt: TGTGCCAGCAGCCCACAGGGCCGGACCTCTGGAAACACCATATATTTT
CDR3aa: CASSPQGRTSGNTIYF

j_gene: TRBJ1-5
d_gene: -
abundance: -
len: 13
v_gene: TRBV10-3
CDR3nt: TGTGCCATCAGCCTTACAGGGAATCAGCCCCAGCATTTT
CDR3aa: CAISLTGNQPQHF

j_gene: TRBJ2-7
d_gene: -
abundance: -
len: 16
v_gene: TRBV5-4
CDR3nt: TGTGCCAGCAGCTTGTCGGGGAGCGCCGCGGCCTACGAGCAGTACTTC
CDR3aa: CASSLSGSAAAYEQYF

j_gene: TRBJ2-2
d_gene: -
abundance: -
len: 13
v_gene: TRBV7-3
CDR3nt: TGTGCCAGCAGCCCACAGATCACCGGGGAGCTGTTTTTT
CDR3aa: CASSPQITGELFF

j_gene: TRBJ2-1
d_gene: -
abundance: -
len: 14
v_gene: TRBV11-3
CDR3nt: TGTGCCAGCAGCTTAGGGGCTAGCAGGAATGAGCAGTTCTTC
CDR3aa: CASSLGASRNEQFF

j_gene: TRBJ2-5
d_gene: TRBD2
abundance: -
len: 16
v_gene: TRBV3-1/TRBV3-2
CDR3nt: TGTGCCAGCAGCCAAGTCCCCGCGGGGAGGGCCGAGACCCAGTACTTC
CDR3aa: CASSQVPAGRAETQYF

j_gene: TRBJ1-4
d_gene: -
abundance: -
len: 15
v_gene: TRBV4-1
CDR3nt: TGCGCCAGCAGCCAAGAGCACGTAGCTAATGAAAAACTGTTTTTT
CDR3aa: CASSQEHVANEKLFF

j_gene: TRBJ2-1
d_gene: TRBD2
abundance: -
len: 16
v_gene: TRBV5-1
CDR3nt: TGCGCCAGCAGCCCGGGACTAGCGGGAACCAACAATGAGCAGTTCTTC
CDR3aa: CASSPGLAGTNNEQFF

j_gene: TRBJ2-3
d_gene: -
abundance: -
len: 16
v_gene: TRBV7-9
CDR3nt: TGTGCCAGCAGCGAGGAGTGGGGGGACGTCACAGATACGCAGTATTTT
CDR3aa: CASSEEWGDVTDTQYF

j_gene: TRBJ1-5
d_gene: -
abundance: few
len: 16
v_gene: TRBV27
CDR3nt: TGTGCCAGCAGTCCGAGGACTACCGAGGGCAATCAGCCCCAGCATTTT
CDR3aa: CASSPRTTEGNQPQHF

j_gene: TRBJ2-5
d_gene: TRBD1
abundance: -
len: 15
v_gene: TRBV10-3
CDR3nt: TGTGCCATCAGTAACGACAGGGGGCGTTGGGAGACCCAGTACTTC
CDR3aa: CAISNDRGRWETQYF

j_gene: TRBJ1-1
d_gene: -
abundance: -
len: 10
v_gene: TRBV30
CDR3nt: TGTGCCTGGAGTCAGGTTGAAGCTTTCTTT
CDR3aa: CAWSQVEAFF

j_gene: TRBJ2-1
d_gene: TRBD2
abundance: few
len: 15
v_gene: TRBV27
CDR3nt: TGTGCCAGCAGTCCGGGGACTAGCGGCTACAATGAGCAGTTCTTC
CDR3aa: CASSPGTSGYNEQFF

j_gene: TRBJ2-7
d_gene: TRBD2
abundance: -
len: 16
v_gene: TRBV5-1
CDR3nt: TGCGCCAGCAGCTTGGGGCTAGCGGGAAGCTCCTACGAGCAGTACTTC
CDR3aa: CASSLGLAGSSYEQYF

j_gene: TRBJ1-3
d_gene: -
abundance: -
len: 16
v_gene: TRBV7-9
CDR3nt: TGTGCCAGCAGCCCCTCTGAAGGGGGCTCTGGAAACACCATATATTTT
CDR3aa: CASSPSEGGSGNTIYF

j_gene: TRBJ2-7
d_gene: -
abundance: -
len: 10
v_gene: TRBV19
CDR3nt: TGTGCCACCTCGCAGGGCGAGCAGTACTTC
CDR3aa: CATSQGEQYF

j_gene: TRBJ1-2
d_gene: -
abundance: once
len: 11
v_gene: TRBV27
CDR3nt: TGTGCCAGCAGTTCCGGGGGTCTAGCCACCTTC
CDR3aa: CASSSGGLATF

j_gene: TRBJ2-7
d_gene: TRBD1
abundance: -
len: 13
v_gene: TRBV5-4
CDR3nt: TGTGCCAGCAGCCGGGACAGAACCTACGAGCAGTACTTC
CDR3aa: CASSRDRTYEQYF

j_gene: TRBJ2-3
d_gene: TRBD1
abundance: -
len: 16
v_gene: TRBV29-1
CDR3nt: TGCAGCGTCGCAAAGGGCTGGACAGGGAGCGCAGATACGCAGTATTTT
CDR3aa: CSVAKGWTGSADTQYF

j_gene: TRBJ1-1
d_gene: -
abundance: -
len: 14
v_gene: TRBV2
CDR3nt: TGTGCCAGCAGTGCTGGAGTTCTAAACACTGAAGCTTTCTTT
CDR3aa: CASSAGVLNTEAFF

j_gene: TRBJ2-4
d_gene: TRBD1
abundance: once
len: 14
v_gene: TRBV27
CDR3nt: TGTGCCAGCAGTGTCGGACAGGGTCAAAACATTCAGTACTTC
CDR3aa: CASSVGQGQNIQYF

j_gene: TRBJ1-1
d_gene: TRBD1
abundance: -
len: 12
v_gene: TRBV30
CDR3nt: TGTGCCCGCGACAGGGAGAACACTGAAGCTTTCTTT
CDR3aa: CARDRENTEAFF

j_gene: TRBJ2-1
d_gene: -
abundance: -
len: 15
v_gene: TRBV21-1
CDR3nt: TGTGCCAGCAGCAATAGAGACCGAGGCATCAATGAGCAGTTCTTC
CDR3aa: CASSNRDRGINEQFF

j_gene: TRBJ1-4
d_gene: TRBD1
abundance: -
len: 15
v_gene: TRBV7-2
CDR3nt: TGTGCCAGCAGTCCTCCCCAGGGGGCTCATGAAAAACTGTTTTTT
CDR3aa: CASSPPQGAHEKLFF

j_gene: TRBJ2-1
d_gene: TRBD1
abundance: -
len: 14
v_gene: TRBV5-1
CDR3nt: TGCGCCAGCAGCACCCGGGACAGGGGTAGTGAGCAGTTCTTC
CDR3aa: CASSTRDRGSEQFF

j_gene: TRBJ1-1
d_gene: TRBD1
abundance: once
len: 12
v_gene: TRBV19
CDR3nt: TGTGCCAGTCCCGGGGACAGGGGTGAAGCTTTCTTT
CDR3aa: CASPGDRGEAFF

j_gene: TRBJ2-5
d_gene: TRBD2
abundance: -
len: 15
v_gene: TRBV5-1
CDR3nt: TGCGCCAGCAGCTTGGCCGGCGGGAGGGAAGAGACCCAGTACTTC
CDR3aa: CASSLAGGREETQYF

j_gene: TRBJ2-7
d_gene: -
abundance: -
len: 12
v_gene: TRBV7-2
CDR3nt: TGTGCCAGCAGCTTACAGAGGTACGAGCAGTACTTC
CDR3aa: CASSLQRYEQYF

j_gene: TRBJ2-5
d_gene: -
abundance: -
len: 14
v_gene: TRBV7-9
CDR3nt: TGTGCCAGCAGCTTAGATCGGTCAGGCGAGACCCAGTACTTC
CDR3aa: CASSLDRSGETQYF

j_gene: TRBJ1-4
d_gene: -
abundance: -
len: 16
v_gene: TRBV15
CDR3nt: TGTGCCACCAGCAAAGATTCCGACAGGCTTAATGAAAAACTGTTTTTT
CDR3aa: CATSKDSDRLNEKLFF

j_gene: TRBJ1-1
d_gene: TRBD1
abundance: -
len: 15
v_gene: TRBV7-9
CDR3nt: TGTGCCAGCAGCTTCCTCCGGGACAGGGCGGATGAAGCTTTCTTT
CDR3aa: CASSFLRDRADEAFF

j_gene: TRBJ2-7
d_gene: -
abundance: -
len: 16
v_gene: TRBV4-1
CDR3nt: TGCGCCAGCAGCCAAGAGAAACTCCCTGTTACCTACGAGCAGTACTTC
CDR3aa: CASSQEKLPVTYEQYF

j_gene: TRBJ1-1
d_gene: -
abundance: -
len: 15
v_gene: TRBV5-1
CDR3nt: TGCGCCAGCAGCCCGGGGGGCCTCATGAACACTGAAGCTTTCTTT
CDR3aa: CASSPGGLMNTEAFF

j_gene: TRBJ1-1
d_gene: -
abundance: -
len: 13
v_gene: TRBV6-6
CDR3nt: TGTGCCAGCAGTACAGGGATTGGCACTGAAGCTTTCTTT
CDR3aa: CASSTGIGTEAFF

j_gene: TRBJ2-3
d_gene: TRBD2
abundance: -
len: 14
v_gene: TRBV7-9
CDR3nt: TGTGCCAGCAGCTCTAGCGGGGGGGCGGATACGCAGTATTTT
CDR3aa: CASSSSGGADTQYF

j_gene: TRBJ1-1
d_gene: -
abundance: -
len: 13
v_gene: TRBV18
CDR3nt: TGTGCCAGCTCACCAGACAGCTACACTGAAGCTTTCTTT
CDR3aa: CASSPDSYTEAFF

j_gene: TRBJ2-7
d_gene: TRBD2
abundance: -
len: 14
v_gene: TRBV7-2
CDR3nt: TGTGCCAGCAGCTCAACTAGCGGGAGTCTTCAGCAGTACTTC
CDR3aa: CASSSTSGSLQQYF

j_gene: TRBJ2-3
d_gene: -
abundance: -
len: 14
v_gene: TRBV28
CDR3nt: TGTGCCAGCAGTAAAACAGGGTTCACAGATACGCAGTATTTT
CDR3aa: CASSKTGFTDTQYF

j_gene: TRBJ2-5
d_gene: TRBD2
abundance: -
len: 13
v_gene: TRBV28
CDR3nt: TGTGCCAGCAGTTGGGGGGGGCAAGAGACCCAGTACTTC
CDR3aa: CASSWGGQETQYF

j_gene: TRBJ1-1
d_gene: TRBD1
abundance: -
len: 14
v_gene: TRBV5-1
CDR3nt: TGCGCCAGCAGCTCTGACAGGGTTTACACTGAAGCTTTCTTT
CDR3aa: CASSSDRVYTEAFF

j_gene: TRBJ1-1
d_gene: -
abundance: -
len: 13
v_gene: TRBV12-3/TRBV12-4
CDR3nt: TGTGCCAGCAGCACGACAGGGAACACTGAAGCTTTCTTT
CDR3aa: CASSTTGNTEAFF